One sample yielded the 17 T cell receptor beta chains listed below, sequenced in a study of T-cell reconstitution after alpha-beta-depleted transplantation in children. It was with unique molecular identifiers that the TCRbeta library was prepared. TCRdb redid the calling of the PCR reads with MiXCR, one entry per CDR3 protein. The sample includes about 980,000 distinct CDR3 sequences, roughly 29% of them seen just once. The source was PBMCs, mostly from graft donor cells, collected 360 days after TCRalphabeta/CD19-depleted stem cell transplant. These receptors were collected from a boy under two years old who had a stem cell transplant for SCID, so the T cells may come from the graft donor.

V usage is TRBV6-2 or TRBV6-3 and J usage is TRBJ1-1; D uncertain. V lost 5 bases, J lost 5 bases, and 6 bases lay in between. Germline V lookup: CDR1 MNHEY, CDR2 SVGEGT. The CDR3 sequence is 11 residues long. CDR3 protein: CASSRVTEAFF. The CDR3 bases are TGTGCCAGCAGTAGGGTAACTGAAGCTTTCTTT.

The chain is built from TRBV12-3 or TRBV12-4 and TRBJ2-1, with TRBD1 matching 9 bases. The length of the CDR3 is 15 residues. V dropped 3 bases and J dropped 12; count of bases not matched to a gene: 12. CDR3 nucleotide sequence: TGTGCCAGCAGTTTCGCACAGGGGGCCCATCGAGGGCAGTTCTTC. Its protein product is CASSFAQGAHRGQFF.

This clonotype was observed a few times. This chain links TRBV4-1 with TRBJ2-7, with D possibly TRBD1 on 6 matching bases. CDR3 length: 12 residues. V was pared by 6 bases and J by 6 bases, with 12 bases between. Germline CDR1 reads MGHRA; CDR2 reads YSYEKL. This CDR3 reads CASRPRGCEQYF. Here the CDR3 DNA reads TGCGCCAGCAGACCCAGGGGTTGCGAGCAGTACTTC.

V usage is TRBV6-1 and J usage is TRBJ2-3; 8 positions match TRBD2. V lost 8 bases, J lost 4 bases, and 11 bases stayed unmatched. Germline V lookup: CDR1 MNHNS, CDR2 SASEGT. The CDR3 contains 15 residues. The CDR3 bases are TGTGCCAGCGGGACTGGTCTCGGGAGGGCAGATACGCAGTATTTT. As protein: CASGTGLGRADTQYF.

This clonotype showed up just a few times. The gene calls are TRBV20-1 and TRBJ2-1, with D unclear. Germline V gives CDR1 DFQATT, CDR2 SNEGSKA (reference sequence). The CDR3 covers 16 residues. Between the trimmed V and J ends, which lost 1 base and 1 base, there was a span of 14 bases. This CDR3 reads CSARAFPERSYNEQFF. The CDR3 DNA is TGCAGTGCTAGAGCGTTTCCAGAGAGGTCCTACAATGAGCAGTTCTTC.

The chain combines TRBV7-9 with TRBJ2-2, with 9 bases lining up with TRBD1. Per germline, CDR1 SEHNR and CDR2 FQNEAQ (reference sequence). The junction had 9 bases not matched to a gene; V was cut back by 5 bases and J by 2 bases. This CDR3 is built from 17 residues. The CDR3 loop is CASSAINRGRNTGELFF. DNA for the CDR3: TGTGCCAGCAGCGCAATCAACAGGGGGCGCAACACCGGGGAGCTGTTTTTT.

A few counts support this clonotype. The chain uses TRBV5-1 and TRBJ2-7; D possibly matches TRBD1 or TRBD2 (6 bases each). Germline V CDR1 and CDR2: SGHRS, YFSETQ. This CDR3 region has 16 residues. Deletions cut 1 base from V and 4 bases from J, with 18 bases between. The chain's CDR3 is CASSLSSGGPGYEQYF. In DNA form, the CDR3 reads TGCGCCAGCAGCTTGAGTTCCGGGGGCCCAGGTTACGAGCAGTACTTC.

J is TRBJ1-1 and V is TRBV3-1; D remains unclear. Germline V gene data show CDR1 as LGHDT and CDR2 as YNNKEL (reference sequence). This CDR3 contains 15 residues. V gave up 0 bases and J gave up 4 bases, with 12 bases separating them. The CDR3 DNA is TGTGCCAGCAGCCAAGACCGGAGGTGGACCACTGAAGCTTTCTTT. Encoded protein: CASSQDRRWTTEAFF.

The table lists this clonotype with a few counts. The CDR3 DNA follows: TGTGCCAGCAGTGTCAGTACCCCAACTAATGAAAAACTGTTTTTT. Translated: CASSVSTPTNEKLFF. The chain joins TRBV25-1 to TRBJ1-4, with D unclear. The CDR3 runs to 15 residues. V lost 4 bases, J lost 0 bases, and 9 bases lay in between. The germline CDR1 and CDR2 sequences are MGHDK and SYGVNS.

The genes are TRBV20-1 and TRBJ2-1; TRBD2 matches 12 bases. Germline values: CDR1 DFQATT, CDR2 SNEGSKA (reference sequence). J lost 7 bases, V lost 6 bases, and 7 bases had no gene match. This CDR3 has 14 amino acids. CDR3 loop: CSATLAGGPNEQFF. CDR3 bases: TGCAGTGCGACCCTAGCGGGGGGGCCGAATGAGCAGTTCTTC.

This clonotype was seen only a few times. This chain's CDR3 is CASSQTGGRGNQPQHF. The CDR3 nucleotides read TGTGCCAGCAGCCAAACCGGCGGCAGAGGCAATCAGCCCCAGCATTTT. The chain employs TRBV7-9 and TRBJ1-5; D gene ambiguous. Trimming shortened V by 5 bases and J by 2 bases, and 16 bases separated the two germline ends. The germline V gene encodes CDR1 SEHNR and CDR2 FQNEAQ (reference sequence). This CDR3 region has 16 residues.

This clonotype has more than one count but fewer than ten. The chain couples TRBV5-1 to TRBJ1-3, with a tentative D call TRBD1 (5 bases). The germline gives CDR1 SGHRS, CDR2 YFSETQ. V gave up 4 bases and J gave up 2 bases, with 16 bases separating them. CDR3 length: 16 amino acids. CDR3 nucleotide sequence: TGCGCCAGCAGCCCTGCTACGGGGGGTACTGGAAACACCATATATTTT. It codes for CASSPATGGTGNTIYF.

This chain connects TRBV4-1 to TRBJ2-1; no reliable D call. CDR3 length equals 15 residues. Germline assignment: CDR1 MGHRA and CDR2 YSYEKL. V was pared by 5 bases and J by 6 bases, with 17 bases between. CDR3 DNA sequence: TGCGCCAGCAGCACCCCGTGGGTGACGCCCAATGAGCAGTTCTTC. Translated: CASSTPWVTPNEQFF.

The chain's CDR3 is CASSLPTTASGLFF. The CDR3 DNA is TGTGCCAGCAGCCTACCGACGACCGCGAGTGGGCTGTTTTTT. The V call is TRBV5-5, the J call TRBJ2-2; D unclear. Trimming pared 4 bases from V and 13 bases from J, leaving 20 bases between. The CDR3 covers 14 residues. The germline V gene has CDR1 SGHKS and CDR2 YYEKEE (reference sequence).

The chain has TRBV11-1 and TRBJ2-6; D unresolved. V shed 0 bases and J shed 4 bases, with 16 bases lying between them. CDR1 is SGHAT and CDR2 is FQDESV in the germline V gene (reference sequence). This CDR3 has 18 residues. CDR3 residues: CASSLAPKYTAGANVLTF. In DNA, the CDR3 is TGTGCCAGCAGCTTAGCCCCCAAATACACTGCCGGGGCCAACGTCCTGACTTTC. Full variable domain (missing parts from reference TRBV11-1 and TRBJ2-6): EAEVAQSPRYKITEKSQAVAFWCDPISGHATLYWYRQILGQGPELLVQFQDESVVDDSQLPKDRFSAERLKGVDSTLKIQPAELGDSAMYLCASSLAPKYTAGANVLTFGAGSRLTVL.

The chain combines TRBV5-5 with TRBJ2-5, with unresolved D. CDR3 length: 14 amino acids. Per the germline V gene, CDR1 is SGHKS and CDR2 is YYEKEE (reference sequence). V gave up 0 bases and J gave up 2 bases, with 8 bases separating them. Here the CDR3 DNA reads TGTGCCAGCAGCTTGGATCCATGGCAAGAGACCCAGTACTTC. The encoded protein is CASSLDPWQETQYF. The variable domain in full, with the rest retrieved from reference TRBV5-5 and TRBJ2-5, is DAGVTQSPTHLIKTRGQQVTLRCSPISGHKSVSWYQQVLGQGPQFIFQYYEKEERGRGNFPDRFSARQFPNYSSELNVNALLLGDSALYLCASSLDPWQETQYFGPGTRLLVL.

This clonotype turned up a few times. The chain recombines TRBV18 with TRBJ2-5; 7 bases are shared with TRBD2. Germline V gene sequence: CDR1 KGHSH, CDR2 LQKENI. The CDR3 extends over 17 amino acids. V was pared by 10 bases and J by 8 bases, with 25 bases of the junction left unmatched. The CDR3 bases are TGTGCCATCCCTTCCCTTAACCACCGGGAGGACGTGGAAACCCAGTACTTC. It codes for CAIPSLNHREDVETQYF.